This T cell receptor (beta chain) was documented in a study of blood T cell repertoires in COVID-19. Background on the study: Italy, Spain and the United States were the sources of the convalescent and acute COVID-19 samples. Sources were T cells, B-cell-depleted T cells, or PBMCs; the material itself was cDNA or gDNA.

The authors' processing: Amplification of reference gene primers was used by the study to estimate nucleated cell counts. Produced via immunoSEQ multiplex PCR; TCRdb's table is partial and in-frame only. The V and J calls and the clone size are those of that table, but D and trimming were determined from the DNA. Seen here are some 50,000 clones, 82% observed once, and the top ten hold roughly 7%. Sequenced sample: peripheral blood. This sequence was found in a middle-aged man with acute or convalescent COVID-19.

This CDR3 is CAISAQEESTQYF. The CDR3 DNA reads as TGTGCCATCAGTGCCCAGGAGGAGTCTACGCAGTATTTT. The rearrangement links TRBV10-3 to TRBJ2-3, with D perhaps matching TRBD2 (5 bases). Trimming removed 4 bases from V and 8 bases from J, with 13 bases in between. CDR1 and CDR2 (germline): ENHRY, SYGVKD. CDR3 size: 13 residues.